This T cell receptor beta chain is from a study of T cell repertoires in cytomegalovirus infection. With 0 bases removed from V and 1 base from J, the gap between germline ends came to 10 bases. The CDR3 totals 15 residues. Germline V gene lookup returns CDR1 SGHRS and CDR2 YFSETQ. This clonotype was detected only a few times. Its target is not known. TCRdb analysed the reads with MiXCR anew, one entry per CDR3 protein. The sample has about 920,000 distinct CDR3 sequences; roughly 30% are singletons. V usage is TRBV5-1 and J usage is TRBJ1-1; D gene uncertain. The sequence derives from a human donor in good health (CMV status not recorded). Some clones in this sample may be carry-over from other donors' samples. The sequencing here drew on cultured CD8+ T cells from PBMCs, taken from culture after CMV antigen stimulation. CDR3 DNA: TGCGCCAGCAGCTTGGCCGGCCGATGGAACACTGAAGCTTTCTTT. It codes for CASSLAGRWNTEAFF.